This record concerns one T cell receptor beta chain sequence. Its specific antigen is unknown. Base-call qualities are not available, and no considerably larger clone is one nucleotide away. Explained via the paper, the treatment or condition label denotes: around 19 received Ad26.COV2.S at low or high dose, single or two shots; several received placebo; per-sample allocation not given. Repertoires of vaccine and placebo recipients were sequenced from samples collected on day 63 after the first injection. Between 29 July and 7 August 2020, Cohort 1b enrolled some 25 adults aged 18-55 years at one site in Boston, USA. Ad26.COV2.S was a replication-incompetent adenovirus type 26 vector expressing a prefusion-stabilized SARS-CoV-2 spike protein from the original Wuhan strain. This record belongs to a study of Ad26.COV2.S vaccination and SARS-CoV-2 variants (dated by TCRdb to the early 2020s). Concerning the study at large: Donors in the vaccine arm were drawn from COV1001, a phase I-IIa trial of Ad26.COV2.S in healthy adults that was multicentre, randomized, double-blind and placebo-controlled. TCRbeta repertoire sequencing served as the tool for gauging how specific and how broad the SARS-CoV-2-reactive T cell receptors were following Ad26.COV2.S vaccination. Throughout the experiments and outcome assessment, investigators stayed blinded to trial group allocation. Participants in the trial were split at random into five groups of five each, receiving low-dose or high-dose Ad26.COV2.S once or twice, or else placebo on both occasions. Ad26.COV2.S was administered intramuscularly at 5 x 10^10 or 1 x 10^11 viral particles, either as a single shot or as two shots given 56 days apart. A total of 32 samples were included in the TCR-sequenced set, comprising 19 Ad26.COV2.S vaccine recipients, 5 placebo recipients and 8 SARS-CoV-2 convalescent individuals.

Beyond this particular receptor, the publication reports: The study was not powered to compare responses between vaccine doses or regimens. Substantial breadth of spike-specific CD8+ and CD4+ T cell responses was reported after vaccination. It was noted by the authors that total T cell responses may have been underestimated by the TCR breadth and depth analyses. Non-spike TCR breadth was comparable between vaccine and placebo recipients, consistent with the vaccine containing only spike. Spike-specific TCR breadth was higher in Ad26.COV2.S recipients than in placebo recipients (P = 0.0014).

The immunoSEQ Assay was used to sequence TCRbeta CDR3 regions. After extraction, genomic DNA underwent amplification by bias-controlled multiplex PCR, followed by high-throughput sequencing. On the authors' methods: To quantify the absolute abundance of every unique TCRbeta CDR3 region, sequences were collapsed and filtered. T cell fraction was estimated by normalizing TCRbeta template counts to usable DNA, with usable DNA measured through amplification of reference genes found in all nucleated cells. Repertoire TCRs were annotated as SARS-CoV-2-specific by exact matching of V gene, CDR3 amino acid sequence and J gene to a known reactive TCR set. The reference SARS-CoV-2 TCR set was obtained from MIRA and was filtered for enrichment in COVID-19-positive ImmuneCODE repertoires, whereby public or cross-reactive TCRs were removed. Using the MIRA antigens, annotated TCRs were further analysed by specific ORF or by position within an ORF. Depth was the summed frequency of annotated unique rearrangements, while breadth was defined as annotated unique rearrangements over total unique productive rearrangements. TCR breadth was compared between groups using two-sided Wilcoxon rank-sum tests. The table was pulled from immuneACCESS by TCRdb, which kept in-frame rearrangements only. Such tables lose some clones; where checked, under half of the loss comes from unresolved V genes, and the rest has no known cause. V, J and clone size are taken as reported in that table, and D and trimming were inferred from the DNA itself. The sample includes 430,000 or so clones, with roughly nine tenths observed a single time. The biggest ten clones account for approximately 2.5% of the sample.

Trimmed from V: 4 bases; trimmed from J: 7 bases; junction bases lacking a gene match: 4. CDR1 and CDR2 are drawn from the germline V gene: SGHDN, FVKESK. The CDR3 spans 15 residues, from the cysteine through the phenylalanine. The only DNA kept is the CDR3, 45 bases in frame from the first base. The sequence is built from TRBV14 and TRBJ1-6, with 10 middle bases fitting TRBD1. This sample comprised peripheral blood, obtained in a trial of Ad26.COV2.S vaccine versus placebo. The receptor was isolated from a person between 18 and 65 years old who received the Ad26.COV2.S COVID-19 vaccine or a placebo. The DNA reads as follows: TGTGCCAGCAGCCGGACAGGGGGACACAATTCACCCCTCCACTTT. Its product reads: CASSRTGGHNSPLHF.